A selection of T cell receptor beta chains follows, all from one sample in a study of OX40 agonist ivuxolimab in advanced cancers. Method: immunoSEQ multiplex PCR; TCRdb's copy keeps in-frame clones and lacks some. The repertoire holds almost 70,000 clones, with approximately 90% as singletons. The sequencing used CD4+ or CD8+ T cells sorted from blood, collected in a trial of the OX40 agonist ivuxolimab. The receptor source for this set is an adult with an advanced solid tumor such as melanoma, head and neck, liver or kidney cancer. Each CDR3 is given with its conserved first and last residue. D genes are given only for firm matches. Clone size appears in some rows only: once, few, many, or a class for an expanded clone.

>NA|TRBJ2-5|NA|TRBV9
TGTGCCAGCAGCGCAAGCTTGGACGGGTGGGAGACCCAGTACTTC
CASSASLDGWETQYF
>NA|TRBJ1-4|NA|TRBV28
TGTGCCAGCGGGACACCTACAACTAATGAAAAACTGTTTTTT
CASGTPTTNEKLFF
>TRBD2|TRBJ2-3|NA|TRBV6-5
TGTGCCAGCAGTGGGGGACTAGCGGGCACAGATACGCAGTATTTT
CASSGGLAGTDTQYF
>NA|TRBJ2-5|NA|TRBV10-3
TGTGCCATCAGTGGTTTGGTCAAAGAGACCCAGTACTTC
CAISGLVKETQYF
>TRBD2|TRBJ2-3|NA|TRBV29-1
TGCAGCGTTGAAGTTCTAGCGGGGCTCGGTACGCAGTATTTT
CSVEVLAGLGTQYF
>NA|TRBJ1-5|few|TRBV28
TGTGCCAGCAGTTTTTACCCGGGCGATAGCAATCAGCCCCAGCATTTT
CASSFYPGDSNQPQHF
>TRBD2|TRBJ2-3|NA|TRBV2
TGTGCCAGCAGTGAAGCGCGTGCGGGAGTCGGAGATACGCAGTATTTT
CASSEARAGVGDTQYF
>TRBD2|TRBJ2-3|NA|TRBV27
TGTGCCAGCAGACCAGGGCGGGAGACCCCAGATACGCAGTATTTT
CASRPGRETPDTQYF
>NA|TRBJ2-3|NA|TRBV2
TGTGCCAGCAGACAGGACACAGATACGCAGTATTTT
CASRQDTDTQYF
>TRBD2|TRBJ2-3|NA|TRBV9
TGTGCCAGCAGCGTAGAACTAGCGGGAGGCGGGGATACGCAGTATTTT
CASSVELAGGGDTQYF
>NA|TRBJ2-5|once|TRBV10-3
TGTGCCATCAGTGCAGGAGTGGAGACCCAGTACTTC
CAISAGVETQYF
>NA|TRBJ1-2|NA|TRBV27
TGTGCCAGCAGTTTCTTGCCCAGGGAAACCTATGGCTACACCTTC
CASSFLPRETYGYTF
>NA|TRBJ2-2|NA|TRBV28
TGTGCCAGCAGTGGGGGTTTGGGAGGGAACACCGGGGAGCTGTTTTTT
CASSGGLGGNTGELFF
>TRBD2|TRBJ2-1|NA|TRBV7-3
TGTGCCAGCAGCTTAAGACTAGCGGGCCACAATGAGCAGTTCTTC
CASSLRLAGHNEQFF
>NA|TRBJ2-1|NA|TRBV6-4
TGTGCCAGCAGCCGGGAACAAACTCCATCCTACAATGAGCAGTTCTTC
CASSREQTPSYNEQFF
>NA|TRBJ2-2|few|TRBV10-3
TGTGCCATCAGGGCAGGGGGGATCACCGGGGAGCTGTTTTTT
CAIRAGGITGELFF
>TRBD1|TRBJ2-7|NA|TRBV7-6
TGTGCCAGCAGCTTAAGCCCCGGGACAGATGCCTACGAGCAGTACTTC
CASSLSPGTDAYEQYF
>TRBD2|TRBJ2-5|NA|TRBV9
TGTGCCAGCAGCGCGGGACTAGAAGAGACCCAGTACTTC
CASSAGLEETQYF
>NA|TRBJ1-4|NA|TRBV14
TGTGCCAGCAGCCAAGCGGTCGGAGGGTTCGGTGAAAAACTGTTTTTT
CASSQAVGGFGEKLFF
>NA|TRBJ2-1|NA|TRBV19
TGTGCCAGTAGTATAGGAGAGCGACCCAATGAGCAGTTCTTC
CASSIGERPNEQFF
>TRBD2|TRBJ2-7|NA|TRBV19
TGTGCCAGTAGTATAGCGGGAGGGCCCTACGAGCAGTACTTC
CASSIAGGPYEQYF
>NA|TRBJ1-5|NA|TRBV27
TGTGCCAGCAGTTTACGTGGTCAGCCCCAGCATTTT
CASSLRGQPQHF
>TRBD1|TRBJ1-1|few|TRBV9
TGTGCCAGCAGCCCGATGGGACAGGGGGCGAACACTGAAGCTTTCTTT
CASSPMGQGANTEAFF
>NA|TRBJ1-2|NA|TRBV27
TGTGCCAGCACCCCCTCCCCGGCAGCTAACTATGGCTACACCTTC
CASTPSPAANYGYTF
>TRBD2|TRBJ2-3|NA|TRBV5-1
TGCGCCAGCGGCCTCGGGGGGATAGGTGATACGCAGTATTTT
CASGLGGIGDTQYF
>NA|TRBJ1-1|NA|TRBV7-6
TGTGCCAGCAGCTTAGGCACGGTGTTGAACACTGAAGCTTTCTTT
CASSLGTVLNTEAFF
>TRBD1|TRBJ1-5|NA|TRBV6-5
TGTGCCAGCAGATCCGGGACAGGGGGGAATCAGCCCCAGCATTTT
CASRSGTGGNQPQHF
>NA|TRBJ2-7|NA|TRBV10-1
TGCGCCAACCTAGAATATCTTACCGGGACAAACGAATACGAGCAGTACTTC
CANLEYLTGTNEYEQYF
>NA|TRBJ2-4|once|TRBV5-4
TGTGCCAGCAGCCCGAGCACAGGGAGAAACATTCAGTACTTC
CASSPSTGRNIQYF
>TRBD1|TRBJ2-1|NA|TRBV2
TGTGCCAGCAATAACCGGGGACAGGCATTTATGGGGGTTTACAATGAGCAGTTCTTC
CASNNRGQAFMGVYNEQFF
>NA|TRBJ1-5|NA|TRBV19
TGTGCCAGTAGTATCAGCCATAATAGCAATCAGCCCCAGCATTTT
CASSISHNSNQPQHF
>NA|TRBJ1-1|NA|TRBV23-1
TGCGCCAGCACTAATATCCCAGGTTTACCGACGAACACTGAAGCTTTCTTT
CASTNIPGLPTNTEAFF
>NA|TRBJ1-2|NA|TRBV5-1
TGCGCCAGCAGCTTGGTTTCCGGGGACTATGGCTACACCTTC
CASSLVSGDYGYTF
>NA|TRBJ1-4|NA|TRBV28
TGTGCCAGCACCGATCGGGGAGAAAGGAATGAAAAACTGTTTTTT
CASTDRGERNEKLFF
>NA|TRBJ2-1|NA|TRBV29-1
TGCAGCGTTAGAGTATCGTACAATGAGCAGTTCTTC
CSVRVSYNEQFF
>NA|TRBJ2-7|NA|TRBV5-5
TGTGCCAGCAGCTTGGCGGTGGGGGGCGAGCAGTACTTC
CASSLAVGGEQYF
>NA|TRBJ2-7|NA|TRBV28
TGTGCCAGCAGTCTTAGCACGCTGCATACCTACGAGCAGTACTTC
CASSLSTLHTYEQYF
>NA|TRBJ2-1|few|TRBV6-5
TGTGCCAGCAGTTCAGGGGCCAGTCATGAGCAGTTCTTC
CASSSGASHEQFF
>NA|TRBJ1-1|few|TRBV30
TGTGCCTGGAGCGATGGGAACACTGAAGCTTTCTTT
CAWSDGNTEAFF
>NA|TRBJ1-6|NA|TRBV5-1
TGCGCCAGCAGCTCTGACGGAGATCCCTCACCCCTCCACTTT
CASSSDGDPSPLHF
>TRBD1|TRBJ1-2|NA|TRBV19
TGTGCCAGTAGAGACAGGGGACAAGGGGGCTACACCTTC
CASRDRGQGGYTF
>TRBD1|TRBJ2-7|NA|TRBV7-8
TGTGCCAGCAGCTTAGCAGGGACAGGGACCTACGAGCAGTACTTC
CASSLAGTGTYEQYF
>TRBD1|TRBJ2-2|NA|TRBV5-1
TGCGCCAGCAGCAGGGGACAGGGGGAGCCCGGGGAGCTGTTTTTT
CASSRGQGEPGELFF
>TRBD2|TRBJ2-7|NA|TRBV6-5
TGTGCCAGCAGTTACGCGCTAGCGGGAGTCGAGCAGTACTTC
CASSYALAGVEQYF
>NA|TRBJ1-5|NA|TRBV19
TGTGCCAGTAGCTCCTATACCCGCAGGAAGAATCAGCCCCAGCATTTT
CASSSYTRRKNQPQHF
>TRBD2|TRBJ2-3|few|TRBV9
TGTGCCAGCAGCGTATACCCTTCCAAGACTAGCGGGACCACAGATACGCAGTATTTT
CASSVYPSKTSGTTDTQYF
>TRBD2|TRBJ2-7|NA|TRBV5-6
TGTGCCAGCAGCAGGGGACTAGCGGGAGTAGGTGCTTCCTACGAGCAGTACTTC
CASSRGLAGVGASYEQYF
>NA|TRBJ2-2|NA|TRBV18
TGTGCCAGCTCACCTTCGACACCTTACACCGGGGAGCTGTTTTTT
CASSPSTPYTGELFF